This passage covers 5 T cell receptor beta chains from one sample sequenced in a study of blood T cells in healthy people across ages. PCR was performed a second time for about 7 to 11 cycles using a sample-barcoded 5' primer and a J-beta primer mix. From the 5' RACE reads, TCRdb called clonotypes with MiXCR, one entry per CDR3 protein. The data contain 1.5 million to 2 million distinct CDR3 sequences, approximately 40% of them singletons. Material: blood. The receptors stem from a human donor in good health.

This clonotype was counted a single time. Germline is not matched at one junction end, which may reflect a read error. The J gene is TRBJ1-1, the V gene TRBV12-3 or TRBV12-4; D may be TRBD1 (6 bases). The CDR3 loop spans 14 amino acids. The CDR3 sequence: CASSFGGRATGAFF. The CDR3, as DNA: TGTGCCAGCAGTTTTGGGGGGCGTGCCACTGGAGCTTTCTTT.

V usage is TRBV28 and J usage is TRBJ1-2; a weak D match, TRBD1 (6 bases). With 4 bases removed from V and 4 bases from J, the gap between germline ends came to 10 bases. The CDR3 totals 13 residues. Germline-derived CDR1 and CDR2 are MDHEN and SYDVKM. CDR3 in amino acids: CASSSQGLYGYTF. The CDR3 coding sequence is TGTGCCAGCAGTTCTCAGGGGCTCTATGGCTACACCTTC.

V is TRBV7-8 and J is TRBJ1-2, with D unclear. Trimming pared 5 bases from V and 8 bases from J, leaving 18 bases between. The V gene's germline CDR1 is SGHVS and CDR2 FQNEAQ. The CDR3 length is 14 residues. CDR3 in DNA: TGTGCCAGCAGCCCGGATTCGCTGATGGGGGGCTACACCTTC. This gives the protein CASSPDSLMGGYTF.

This sequence joins TRBV11-3 and TRBJ1-5, with TRBD1 as a possible D gene (5 bases). CDR1 is SGHNT and CDR2 is YENEEA in the germline V gene. Trimming pared 0 bases from V and 13 bases from J, leaving 16 bases between. This CDR3 region has 14 residues. CDR3 sequence (DNA): TGTGCCAGCAGCTTAGAAGTGACAGCCACTTTTCAGCATTTT. Translated: CASSLEVTATFQHF. The variable domain in full, completed from reference TRBV11-3 and TRBJ1-5, reads EAGVVQSPRYKIIEKKQPVAFWCNPISGHNTLYWYLQNLGQGPELLIRYENEEAVDDSQLPKDRFSAERLKGVDSTLKIQPAELGDSAVYLCASSLEVTATFQHFGDGTRLSIL.

A few counts support this clonotype. V gene TRBV6-6 combines with J gene TRBJ1-6; 7 bases agree with TRBD1. This CDR3 region has 17 residues. Losses at the gene ends were 0 bases for V and 11 bases for J; bases not matched to a gene: 13. Per the germline V gene, CDR1 is MNHNY and CDR2 is SVGAGI (reference sequence). The CDR3 DNA sequence: TGTGCCAGCAGTTACTCGAGTTGGGGACAGCATAGTCCACCCCTCCACTTT. Encoded protein: CASSYSSWGQHSPPLHF.